The entry below describes one TCR beta chain. The PCR made use of 60 Vbeta and 13 Jbeta primers. As processed by the authors: As a later analysis found, there were tens of millions of unique TCR beta chains, of which some 9.9 million were shared. Sequencing used immunoSEQ multiplex PCR; TCRdb keeps in-frame clones, though not all of them. The V and J calls and clone size are taken from that table; D and trimming were inferred from the DNA. The data show 150,000 to 200,000 clones, with roughly 79% seen just once and about 13% held by the top ten. Germline CDR1 SGHNT, CDR2 YYREEE (reference sequence). This CDR3 is 16 amino acids long. The ends lost 0 bases at V and 3 bases at J; junction bases unmatched: 7. This entry belongs to a study of cytomegalovirus exposure and HLA in healthy donors.

The chain joins TRBV5-4 to TRBJ1-1; 8 nucleotides agree with TRBD1. This TCR was recovered from a woman aged 45-59 years in good health and CMV-seronegative. Sequencing was done on a sample of PBMCs. CDR3 sequence: CASSLGTGRGDTEAFF. The CDR3, as DNA: TGTGCCAGCAGCTTGGGGACAGGGAGGGGGGACACTGAAGCTTTCTTT.